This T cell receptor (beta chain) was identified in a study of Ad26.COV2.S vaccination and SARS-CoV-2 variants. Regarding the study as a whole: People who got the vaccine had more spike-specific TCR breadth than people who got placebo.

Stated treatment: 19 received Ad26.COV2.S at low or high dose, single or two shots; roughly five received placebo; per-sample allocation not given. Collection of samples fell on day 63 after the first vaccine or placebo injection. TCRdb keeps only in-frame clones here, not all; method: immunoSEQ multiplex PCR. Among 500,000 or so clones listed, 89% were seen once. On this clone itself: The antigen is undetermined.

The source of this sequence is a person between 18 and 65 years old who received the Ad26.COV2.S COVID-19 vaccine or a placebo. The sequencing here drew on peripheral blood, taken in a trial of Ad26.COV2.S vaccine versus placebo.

In nucleotides, the CDR3 is TGTGCCAGCAGTCCGACAGGGGCGATGATTGGGGGCAATCAGCCCCAGCATTTT. Its protein product is CASSPTGAMIGGNQPQHF. The gene calls are TRBV6-6 and TRBJ1-5; TRBD1 matches at 8 bases. Germline values: CDR1 MNHNY, CDR2 SVGAGI (reference sequence). CDR3 size: 18 residues. Losses at the gene ends were 5 bases for V and 2 bases for J; bases not matched to a gene: 14.